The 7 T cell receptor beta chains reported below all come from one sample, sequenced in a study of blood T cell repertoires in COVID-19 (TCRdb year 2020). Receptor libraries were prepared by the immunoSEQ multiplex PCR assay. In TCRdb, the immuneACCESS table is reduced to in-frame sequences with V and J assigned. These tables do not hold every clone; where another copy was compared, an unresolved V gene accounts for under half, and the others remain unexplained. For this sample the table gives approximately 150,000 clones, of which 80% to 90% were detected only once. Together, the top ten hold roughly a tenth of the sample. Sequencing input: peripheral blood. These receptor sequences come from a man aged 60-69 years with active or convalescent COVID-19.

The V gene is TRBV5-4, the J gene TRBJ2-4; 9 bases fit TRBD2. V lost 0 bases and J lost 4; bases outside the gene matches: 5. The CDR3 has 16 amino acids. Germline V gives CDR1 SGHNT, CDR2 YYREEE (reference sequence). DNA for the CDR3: TGTGCCAGCAGCTTGGAGCTGCGGGGGGGAAAAAACATTCAGTACTTC. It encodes CASSLELRGGKNIQYF.

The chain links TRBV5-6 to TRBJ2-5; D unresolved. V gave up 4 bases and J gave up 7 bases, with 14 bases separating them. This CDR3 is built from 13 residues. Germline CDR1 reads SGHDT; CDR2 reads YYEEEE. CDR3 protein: CASSPAVSGTQYF. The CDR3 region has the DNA TGTGCCAGCAGCCCAGCTGTCTCGGGGACCCAGTACTTC.

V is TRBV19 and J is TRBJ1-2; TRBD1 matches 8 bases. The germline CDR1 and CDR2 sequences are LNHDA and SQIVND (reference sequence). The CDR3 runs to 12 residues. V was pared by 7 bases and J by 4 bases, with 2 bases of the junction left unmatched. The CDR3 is CASKTGGYGYTF. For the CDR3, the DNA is TGTGCCAGTAAAACAGGGGGCTATGGCTACACCTTC.

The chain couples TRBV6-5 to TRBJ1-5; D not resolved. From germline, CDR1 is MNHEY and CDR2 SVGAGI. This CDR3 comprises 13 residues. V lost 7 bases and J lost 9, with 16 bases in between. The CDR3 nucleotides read TGTGCCAGCACCAGCAGGTTATCTCTGCCCCAGCATTTT. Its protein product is CASTSRLSLPQHF.

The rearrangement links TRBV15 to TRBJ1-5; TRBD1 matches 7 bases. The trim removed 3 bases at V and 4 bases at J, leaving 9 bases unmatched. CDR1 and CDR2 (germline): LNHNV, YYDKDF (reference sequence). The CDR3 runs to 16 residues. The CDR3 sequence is CATSSLIRDSNQPQHF. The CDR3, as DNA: TGTGCCACCAGCAGCCTCATCCGGGACAGTAATCAGCCCCAGCATTTT.

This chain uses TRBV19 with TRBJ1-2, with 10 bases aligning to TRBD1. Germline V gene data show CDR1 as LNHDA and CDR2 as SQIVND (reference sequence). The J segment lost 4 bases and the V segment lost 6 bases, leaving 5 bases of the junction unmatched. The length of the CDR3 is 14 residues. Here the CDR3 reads CASSPGTGVYGYTF. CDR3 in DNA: TGTGCCAGTAGCCCCGGGACAGGGGTCTATGGCTACACCTTC.

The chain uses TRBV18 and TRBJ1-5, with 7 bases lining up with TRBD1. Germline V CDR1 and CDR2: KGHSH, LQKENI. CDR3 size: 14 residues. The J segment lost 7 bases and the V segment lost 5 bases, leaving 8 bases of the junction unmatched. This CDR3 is CASSATGDNQPQHF. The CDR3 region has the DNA TGTGCCAGCTCAGCTACAGGGGATAACCAGCCCCAGCATTTT.